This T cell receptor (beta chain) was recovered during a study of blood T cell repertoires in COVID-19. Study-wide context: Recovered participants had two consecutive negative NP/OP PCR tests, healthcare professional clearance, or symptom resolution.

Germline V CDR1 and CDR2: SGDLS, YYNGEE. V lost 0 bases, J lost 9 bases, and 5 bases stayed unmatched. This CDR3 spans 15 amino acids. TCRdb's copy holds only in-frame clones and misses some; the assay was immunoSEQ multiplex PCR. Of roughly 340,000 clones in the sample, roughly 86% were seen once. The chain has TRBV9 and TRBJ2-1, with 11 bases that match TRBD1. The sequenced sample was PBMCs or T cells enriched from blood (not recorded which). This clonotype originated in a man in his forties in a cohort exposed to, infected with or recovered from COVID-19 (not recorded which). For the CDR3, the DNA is TGTGCCAGCAGCGTAGGGGGGACAGGGGGTGCTGAGCAGTTCTTC. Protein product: CASSVGGTGGAEQFF.